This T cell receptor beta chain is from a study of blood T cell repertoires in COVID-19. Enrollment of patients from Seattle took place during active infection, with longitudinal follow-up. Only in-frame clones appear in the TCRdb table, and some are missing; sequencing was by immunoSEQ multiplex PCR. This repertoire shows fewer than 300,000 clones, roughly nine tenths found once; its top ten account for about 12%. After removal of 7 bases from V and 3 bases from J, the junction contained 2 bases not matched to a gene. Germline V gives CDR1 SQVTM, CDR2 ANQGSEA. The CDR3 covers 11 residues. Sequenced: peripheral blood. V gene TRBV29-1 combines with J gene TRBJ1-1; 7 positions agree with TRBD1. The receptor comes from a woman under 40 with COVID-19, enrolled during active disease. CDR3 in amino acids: CSATGYTEAFF. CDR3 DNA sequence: TGCAGCGCGACAGGGTACACTGAAGCTTTCTTT.